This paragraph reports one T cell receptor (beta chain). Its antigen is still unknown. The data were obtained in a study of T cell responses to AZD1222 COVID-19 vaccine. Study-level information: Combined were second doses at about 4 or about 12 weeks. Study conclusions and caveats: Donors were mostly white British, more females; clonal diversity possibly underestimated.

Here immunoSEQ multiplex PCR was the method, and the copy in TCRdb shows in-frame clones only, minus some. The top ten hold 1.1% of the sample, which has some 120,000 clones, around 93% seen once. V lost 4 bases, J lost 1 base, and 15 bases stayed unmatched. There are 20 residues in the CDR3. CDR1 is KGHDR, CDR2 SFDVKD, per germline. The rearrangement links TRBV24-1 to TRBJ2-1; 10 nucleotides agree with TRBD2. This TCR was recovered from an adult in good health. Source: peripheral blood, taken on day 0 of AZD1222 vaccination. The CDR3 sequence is CATSDSTVAGGPRSYNEQFF. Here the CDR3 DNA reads TGTGCCACCAGTGACTCTACTGTAGCGGGAGGACCTCGATCCTACAATGAGCAGTTCTTC.